This TCR beta chain was retrieved from a study of CD8 T cells in ankylosing spondylitis. Preparation of TCR beta libraries was done by quantitative 5'-RACE with molecular barcodes. TCRdb re-called the 5' RACE reads through MiXCR, storing one row per CDR3 protein. The top ten clones hold 15% to 20% of a sample with 700,000 or so distinct CDR3 sequences, 15% to 20% of them seen once. Only one count was recorded for this clonotype. Its cognate antigen is unknown. With 0 bases removed from V and 7 bases from J, the gap between germline ends came to 7 bases. The germline CDR1 and CDR2 sequences are SGHDN and FVKESK. The CDR3 covers 13 residues. Broader study findings: Made up of several highly homologous variants, a TCR beta motif appeared characteristic of ankylosing spondylitis blood. Reportedly, matched ankylosing spondylitis synovial fluid was significantly enriched for disease-linked clones. The authors found the disease-linked clones to be CD8+ and relatively rare in peripheral blood. Some motif variants were previously reported in reactive arthritis synovial fluid and blood.

The sequencing input was blood, either unsorted or a sorted T cell fraction (not recorded which). The J gene is TRBJ1-5, the V gene TRBV14; D gene uncertain. This receptor was obtained from a male donor with ankylosing spondylitis. As DNA, the CDR3 is TGTGCCAGCAGCCAAGATTGGGGACAGCCCCAGCATTTT. It is translated as CASSQDWGQPQHF.